A single sample gave rise to the 7 T cell receptor beta chains below, sequenced in a study of siplizumab effects on memory and regulatory T cells. Sequencing was performed with immunoSEQ multiplex PCR; in TCRdb, only in-frame clones are kept and a portion is missing. This sample has 65,000 to 90,000 clones, with roughly 93% found just once. Sequences were obtained from CD8+ T cells sorted from blood. All receptors derive from a human donor in good health.

This chain joins TRBV5-6 and TRBJ1-1, with no clear D. Germline loops: CDR1 SGHDT, CDR2 YYEEEE. Trimming took 0 bases from V and 8 from J, leaving 14 bases between them. The CDR3 contains 14 residues. CDR3 in amino acids: CASSLAAFEREAFF. CDR3 nucleotides: TGTGCCAGCAGCTTGGCCGCGTTCGAACGAGAAGCTTTCTTT.

This chain links TRBV5-6 with TRBJ1-2, with D tentatively TRBD1 (5 bases). Germline V lookup: CDR1 SGHDT, CDR2 YYEEEE. V gave up 0 bases and J gave up 2 bases, with 8 bases separating them. This CDR3 has 14 amino acids. The CDR3 coding sequence is TGTGCCAGCAGCTTGGTGGGGCAGAACTATGGCTACACCTTC. It encodes CASSLVGQNYGYTF.

The CDR3 region is CATRPGPSGANVLTF. The CDR3 DNA follows: TGTGCCACCAGGCCGGGCCCCTCTGGGGCCAACGTCCTGACTTTC. The chain carries TRBV19 and TRBJ2-6; D gene ambiguous. The V gene lost 10 bases and the J gene lost 0 bases, with 13 bases spanning the gap. This CDR3 is 15 amino acids long. CDR1 is LNHDA, CDR2 SQIVND, per germline (reference sequence). The full variable domain, in which reference TRBV19 and TRBJ2-6 provide the parts outside the CDR3, is DGGITQSPKYLFRKEGQNVTLSCEQNLNHDAMYWYRQDPGQGLRLIYYSQIVNDFQKGDIAEGYSVSREKKESFPLTVTSAQKNPTAFYLCATRPGPSGANVLTFGAGSRLTVL.

The chain links TRBV19 to TRBJ2-7, with 7 bases lining up with TRBD1. There are 16 residues in the CDR3. Per germline, CDR1 LNHDA and CDR2 SQIVND (reference sequence). The V gene end was trimmed by 1 base and the J gene end by 0 bases; junction bases not matched to a gene: 6. CDR3 DNA sequence: TGTGCCAGTAGTATAGCAAGCAGGGGGAGCTCCTACGAGCAGTACTTC. As protein: CASSIASRGSSYEQYF.

This clone is a singleton in its sample. The CDR3 here is CASSLAGDGGNTIYF. Here the CDR3 DNA reads TGCGCCAGCAGCTTGGCAGGGGACGGTGGAAACACCATATATTTT. The V gene is TRBV5-1, the J gene TRBJ1-3, with D maybe TRBD1 (6 bases). Trimming shortened V by 0 bases and J by 3 bases, and 10 bases separated the two germline ends. The CDR3 has 15 residues. The V gene's germline CDR1 is SGHRS and CDR2 YFSETQ.

Only one count was recorded for this clone. CDR3 sequence (DNA): TGCGCCAGCAGCGAATCTTACGAGCAGTACTTC. Its protein product is CASSESYEQYF. The chain has TRBV5-1 and TRBJ2-7; D remains unclear. Germline CDR1 reads SGHRS; CDR2 reads YFSETQ. V gave up 4 bases and J gave up 4 bases, with 6 bases separating them. The length of the CDR3 is 11 residues.

The count of this clone is one. This chain connects TRBV28 to TRBJ2-5; D may be TRBD1 (5 bases). This CDR3 is 15 amino acids long. Trimming stripped 3 bases from V and 1 base from J, with 12 bases between. Germline CDR1 MDHEN, CDR2 SYDVKM. This CDR3 is CASSLSGSSQETQYF. CDR3 coding DNA: TGTGCCAGCAGTTTGTCAGGGTCTAGCCAAGAGACCCAGTACTTC.